This TCR beta chain was identified in a study of CXCR3-negative and CXCR3-positive naive CD8 T cells. Overall study context: The TRB read total, some 130 million, broke down to about 1.5 +/- 0.3 million reads per library. Study outcomes and limitations: Compared with CXCR3-negative naive cells, CXCR3-positive naive cells showed more hydrophobic TRB CDR3s. From TRB CDR3 properties, TCR strength was inferred; surface CD5 did not differ between naive subsets.

Each TRB cDNA library was prepared by 5' RACE (with UMI labels). TCRdb re-analyzed the 5' RACE reads; it lists each CDR3 protein once, without DNA. The listing contains roughly 70,000 distinct CDR3 sequences. CD45RO-CCR7+CD27+CD95- expression identified naive CD8+ T cells. On this clonotype itself: What it recognizes is unknown.

The CDR3 spans 16 residues. Germline CDR1 reads SQVTM; CDR2 reads ANQGSEA. The sequenced sample was naive CXCR3- CD8+ T cells from blood. The subset: CD45RO-CCR7+CD27+CD95- naive CD8+ T cells lacking CXCR3 (TNR3-). The clonotype comes from a human donor in good health. Some clones in this sample may be carry-over from other donors' samples. This rearrangement joins TRBV29-1 to TRBJ2-1. CDR3 residues: CSVESPERNSYNEQFF.